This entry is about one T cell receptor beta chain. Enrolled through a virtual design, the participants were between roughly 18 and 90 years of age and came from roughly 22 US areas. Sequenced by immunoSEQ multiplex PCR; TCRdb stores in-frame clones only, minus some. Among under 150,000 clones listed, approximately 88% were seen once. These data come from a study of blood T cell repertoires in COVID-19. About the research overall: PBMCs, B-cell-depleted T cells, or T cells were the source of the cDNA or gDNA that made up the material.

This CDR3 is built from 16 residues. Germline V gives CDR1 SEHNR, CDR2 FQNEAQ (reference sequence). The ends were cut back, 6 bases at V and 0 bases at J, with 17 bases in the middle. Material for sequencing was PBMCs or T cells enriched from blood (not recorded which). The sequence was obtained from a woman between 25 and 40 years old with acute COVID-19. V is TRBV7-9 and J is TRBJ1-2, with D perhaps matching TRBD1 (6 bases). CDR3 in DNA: TGTGCCAGCAGTTTAAACCGGGACACCGCTAACTATGGCTACACCTTC. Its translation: CASSLNRDTANYGYTF.